The 11 T cell receptor beta chains presented below share a single source sample, sequenced in a study of control samples from healthy donors and cancer patients. Sequencing used immunoSEQ multiplex PCR; TCRdb keeps in-frame clones, though not all of them. The table records 95,000 to 150,000 clones, approximately 91% of them present only once. Sequencing input: blood. These receptors were collected from a woman aged 18-29 years in good health.

J is TRBJ2-2 and V is TRBV7-2, with 10 bases aligning to TRBD2. The junction had 13 bases not matched to a gene; V was cut back by 5 bases and J by 7 bases. The CDR3 extends over 17 amino acids. The germline CDR1 and CDR2 sequences are SGHTA and FQGNSA. CDR3 sequence reads: CASSRRSGGAMNGELFF. Written as DNA, the CDR3 is TGTGCCAGCAGCCGGCGCAGCGGGGGGGCAATGAACGGGGAGCTGTTTTTT.

A note on this clone: This specimen includes other DNA sequences encoding the same CDR3. As DNA, the CDR3 is TGTGCCAGCAGTTTATCGAGGGGGACTGAAGCTTTCTTT. Translation: CASSLSRGTEAFF. The chain links TRBV28 to TRBJ1-1, with D tentatively TRBD1 (6 bases). Per the germline V gene, CDR1 is MDHEN and CDR2 is SYDVKM. CDR3 length: 13 amino acids. Between the trimmed V and J ends, which lost 1 base and 5 bases, there was a span of 8 bases.

V and J are TRBV5-1 and TRBJ1-1; TRBD1 is a possible D gene (5 bases). The V gene's germline CDR1 is SGHRS and CDR2 YFSETQ. V was cut by 0 bases and J by 1 base, with 10 bases left in between. This CDR3 region has 15 residues. CDR3 nucleotide sequence: TGCGCCAGCAGCTTGGCCGGGGGGACGAACACTGAAGCTTTCTTT. Translation gives CASSLAGGTNTEAFF.

This rearrangement joins TRBV5-1 to TRBJ1-1; unclear D gene. The CDR3 is 13 amino acids. In germline, CDR1 is SGHRS, CDR2 YFSETQ. The V and J ends lost 4 bases and 0 bases respectively, with 7 bases between them. CDR3 region: CASSVRMNTEAFF. The DNA for the CDR3 is TGCGCCAGCAGCGTAAGGATGAACACTGAAGCTTTCTTT. Full variable domain (missing parts from reference TRBV5-1 and TRBJ1-1): KAGVTQTPRYLIKTRGQQVTLSCSPISGHRSVSWYQQTPGQGLQFLFEYFSETQRNKGNFPGRFSGRQFSNSRSEMNVSTLELGDSALYLCASSVRMNTEAFFGQGTRLTVV.

V is TRBV28 and J is TRBJ2-3; D possibly corresponds to TRBD2 (6 bases). Trimming removed 3 bases at V and 4 bases at J, with 14 bases between. Germline V gene data show CDR1 as MDHEN and CDR2 as SYDVKM. This CDR3 comprises 15 residues. In DNA, the CDR3 is TGTGCCAGCAGTTTTGGCGGGGCAAAGGCAGATACGCAGTATTTT. Protein product: CASSFGGAKADTQYF.

The rearrangement uses TRBV6-5 and TRBJ1-6; D gene ambiguous. Deletions cut 8 bases from V and 8 bases from J, with 16 bases between. The CDR3 is 14 residues long. The germline gives CDR1 MNHEY, CDR2 SVGAGI. CDR3 amino acids: CASGGRESYSPLHF. The CDR3 DNA sequence: TGTGCCAGCGGAGGGAGAGAAAGTTATTCACCCCTCCACTTT.

The rearrangement uses TRBV4-2 and TRBJ1-2; D gene ambiguous. V lost 0 bases and J 7 bases, leaving 15 bases between the germline ends. This CDR3 has 15 residues. Looked up from germline, CDR1 is LGHNA and CDR2 is YNFKEQ. CDR3: CASSQEGMRTGGYTF. The CDR3, as DNA: TGTGCCAGCAGCCAAGAGGGAATGCGTACGGGTGGCTACACCTTC.

This chain links TRBV27 with TRBJ2-7, with D perhaps matching TRBD2 (6 bases). Trimming took 2 bases from V and 3 from J, leaving 11 bases between them. The CDR3 runs to 14 residues. Germline CDR1 MNHEY, CDR2 SMNVEV (reference sequence). This chain's CDR3 is CASSLSLRGYEQYF. For the CDR3, the DNA is TGTGCCAGCAGTTTAAGTTTGCGGGGCTACGAGCAGTACTTC.

This chain uses TRBV7-3 with TRBJ2-7; 8 nucleotides line up with TRBD2. J lost 5 bases, V lost 4 bases, and 10 bases had no gene match. The CDR3 has 15 residues. Germline CDR1 reads SGHTA; CDR2 reads FQGTGA. The DNA of the CDR3 is TGTGCCAGCAGCTCACAGCGGGGGCCAGGCCACGAGCAGTACTTC. It encodes CASSSQRGPGHEQYF.

The rearrangement links TRBV19 to TRBJ2-2, with TRBD1 matching over 9 bases. The trim removed 3 bases at V and 3 bases at J, leaving 5 bases unmatched. Germline V gene lookup returns CDR1 LNHDA and CDR2 SQIVND (reference sequence). The CDR3 sequence is 16 residues long. CDR3 sequence (DNA): TGTGCCAGTAGTATCTTGGGACAGGGTGACACCGGGGAGCTGTTTTTT. It codes for CASSILGQGDTGELFF.

The CDR3 nucleotides read TGTGCCAGCAAGGCTAAGATCTTAGGCGACACTGAAGCTTTCTTT. Its translation: CASKAKILGDTEAFF. This rearrangement joins TRBV6-5 to TRBJ1-1; D call uncertain. The CDR3 extends over 15 amino acids. Germline CDR1 and CDR2: MNHEY and SVGAGI. Trimming took 7 bases from V and 3 from J, leaving 18 bases between them.